Each of the 12 T cell receptor beta chains below was sequenced from the same sample in a study of T cells in women clearing cervical HPV infection. Clones were read by immunoSEQ multiplex PCR, and TCRdb kept only the in-frame ones, dropping some. Its table records tens of thousands of clones. The sample taken for sequencing was blood buffy coat. Receptors were obtained from a woman between 18 and 75 years old with a cervical HPV16 infection that either progressed to CIN3+ or cleared (not recorded which).

Worth noting for this clone: The observed sequence ends 3 residues before the CDR3 terminus, with the missing tail filled in from the germline J gene. This chain joins TRBV11-2 and TRBJ1-5, with 10 nucleotides matching TRBD1. The CDR3 contains 14 residues. Per germline, CDR1 SGHAT and CDR2 FQNNGV. With 4 bases clipped from V and 7 bases from J, the junction kept 4 bases outside the gene matches. The CDR3 DNA, read in part, is TGTGCCAGCAGCTCGACAGGGGGCGGGCAGCCC. Its protein product is CASSSTGGGQP. In full, the CDR3 is CASSSTGGGQPQHF.

Worth noting for this clone: The read halts 3 residues ahead of the CDR3 end, with the missing end drawn from the germline J gene. The rearrangement joins TRBV5-4 to TRBJ1-1; perhaps TRBD1 as D (6 bases). Trimming pared 5 bases from V and 0 bases from J, leaving 8 bases between. Looked up from germline, CDR1 is SGHNT and CDR2 is YYREEE (reference sequence). CDR3 length equals 13 residues. The CDR3: CASSGQLNTEAFF. CDR3 DNA (partial): TGTGCCAGCAGTGGACAGCTGAACACTGAA.

With regard to this clone: The DNA ends 3 residues before the CDR3 does, and the rest of the CDR3 is filled in from the germline J gene. V is TRBV6-1 and J is TRBJ1-5; D uncertain. The length of the CDR3 is 11 residues. V lost 4 bases and J lost 5, with 3 bases in between. Germline CDR1 MNHNS, CDR2 SASEGT. The CDR3 reads CASSADQPQHF. CDR3 bases read: TGTGCCAGCAGTGCCGATCAGCCC.

To note about this clone: Read data end 3 residues before the CDR3 end; the end is taken from the germline J gene. The chain employs TRBV11-2 and TRBJ1-1; D is perhaps TRBD1 (5 bases). Trimming stripped 3 bases from V and 4 bases from J, with 12 bases between. Germline CDR1 and CDR2: SGHAT and FQNNGV. This CDR3 comprises 14 residues. Partial CDR3 DNA: TGTGCCAGCAGCTTGGGACTGCAGGGCACTGAA. It is translated as CASSLGLQGTE. The whole CDR3 protein reads CASSLGLQGTEAFF.

The part of the CDR3 DNA that was read is TGTGCCAGCAGCCCCCATCACGGGGGACCCACAGATACG. This gives the protein CASSPHHGGPTDT. The whole CDR3 is CASSPHHGGPTDTQYF. The chain couples TRBV7-8 to TRBJ2-3, with D possibly being TRBD2 (6 bases). The CDR3 is cut off 3 residues early in the read; its end comes from the germline J gene. The CDR3 runs to 16 residues. Per the germline V gene, CDR1 is SGHVS and CDR2 is FQNEAQ. V was cut by 5 bases and J by 2 bases, with 17 bases left in between.

On this clone: The CDR3 extends 3 residues past the end of the read, so its final part is completed from the germline J gene. This sequence joins TRBV2 and TRBJ2-7; D ambiguous. The ends were cut back, 3 bases at V and 0 bases at J, with 6 bases in the middle. The germline CDR1 and CDR2 sequences are SNHLY and FYNNEI. The CDR3 loop spans 13 amino acids. The CDR3 here is CASSDGLSYEQYF. The DNA read from the CDR3 is TGTGCCAGCAGTGATGGGCTCTCCTACGAG.

Comment on this clone: Read sequence stops 3 residues before the CDR3 end, and the germline J gene provides the missing end. The J gene is TRBJ2-1, the V gene TRBV19; a possible D gene is TRBD1 (5 bases). Germline CDR1 LNHDA, CDR2 SQIVND (reference sequence). V lost 1 base to trimming and J lost 3 bases, with 7 bases between them. The CDR3 totals 14 residues. This CDR3 reads CASSIVRDYNEQFF. Partial CDR3 DNA: TGTGCCAGTAGTATAGTCAGGGACTACAATGAG.

In regard to this clone: The read ends 3 residues early relative to the CDR3; the germline J gene fills the gap. This rearrangement joins TRBV12-5 to TRBJ1-1, with 7 positions matching TRBD1. The germline CDR1 and CDR2 sequences are LGHNT and FRNRAP. V lost 0 bases to trimming and J lost 1 base; unmatched junction nucleotides: 17. The CDR3 is 20 residues long. CDR3 residues: CASGLVPGTGAKLENTEAFF. CDR3 DNA (partial): TGTGCTAGTGGTTTGGTCCCGGGTACAGGGGCTAAACTAGAGAACACTGAA.

On this clone: The read is 3 residues too short to cover the CDR3 end, so that end is filled in from the germline J gene. Other DNA sequences in the sample encode the same CDR3. The rearrangement links TRBV19 to TRBJ1-3; D unclear. The CDR3 runs to 17 residues. Germline CDR1 LNHDA, CDR2 SQIVND (reference sequence). Trimming shortened V by 1 base and J by 0 bases, and 13 bases separated the two germline ends. CDR3 bases read: TGTGCCAGTAGTATAGTATCGACGGGTCTCTCTGGAAACACC. Its translation is CASSIVSTGLSGNT. The entire CDR3 is CASSIVSTGLSGNTIYF.

As regards this clone: The read is 3 residues too short to cover the CDR3 end, so that end is filled in from the germline J gene. The chain couples TRBV5-1 to TRBJ2-2, with D possibly TRBD1 on 5 matching bases. This CDR3 is built from 17 residues. Trimming stripped 5 bases from V and 7 bases from J, with 24 bases between. Germline V gene data show CDR1 as SGHRS and CDR2 as YFSETQ. CDR3 bases read: TGCGCCAGCAGTCGGGCCCAACTCCAGGGCGGTCGCGGGGAG. Amino acid sequence: CASSRAQLQGGRGE. The CDR3 reads in full as CASSRAQLQGGRGELFF.

About this clone: The CDR3 goes on 3 residues after the read ends, and that part is filled in from the germline J gene. V usage is TRBV24-1 and J usage is TRBJ1-1; D remains ambiguous. The CDR3 contains 12 residues. V lost 7 bases and J lost 4, with 9 bases in between. Per the germline V gene, CDR1 is KGHDR and CDR2 is SFDVKD. The CDR3 loop is CATSAPGTEAFF. The sequenced part of the CDR3 DNA is TGTGCCACCAGCGCCCCAGGCACTGAA.

In regard to this clone: The read is 3 residues too short to cover the CDR3 end, so that end is filled in from the germline J gene. The chain is built from TRBV7-7 and TRBJ2-1, with TRBD1 as a possible D gene (6 bases). The CDR3 extends over 14 amino acids. The germline V gene encodes CDR1 SSHAT and CDR2 FNYEAQ (reference sequence). With 4 bases removed from V and 5 bases from J, the gap between germline ends came to 12 bases. CDR3: CASSSGVLDNEQFF. The CDR3 DNA, read in part, is TGTGCCAGCAGCTCAGGGGTCTTGGACAATGAG.